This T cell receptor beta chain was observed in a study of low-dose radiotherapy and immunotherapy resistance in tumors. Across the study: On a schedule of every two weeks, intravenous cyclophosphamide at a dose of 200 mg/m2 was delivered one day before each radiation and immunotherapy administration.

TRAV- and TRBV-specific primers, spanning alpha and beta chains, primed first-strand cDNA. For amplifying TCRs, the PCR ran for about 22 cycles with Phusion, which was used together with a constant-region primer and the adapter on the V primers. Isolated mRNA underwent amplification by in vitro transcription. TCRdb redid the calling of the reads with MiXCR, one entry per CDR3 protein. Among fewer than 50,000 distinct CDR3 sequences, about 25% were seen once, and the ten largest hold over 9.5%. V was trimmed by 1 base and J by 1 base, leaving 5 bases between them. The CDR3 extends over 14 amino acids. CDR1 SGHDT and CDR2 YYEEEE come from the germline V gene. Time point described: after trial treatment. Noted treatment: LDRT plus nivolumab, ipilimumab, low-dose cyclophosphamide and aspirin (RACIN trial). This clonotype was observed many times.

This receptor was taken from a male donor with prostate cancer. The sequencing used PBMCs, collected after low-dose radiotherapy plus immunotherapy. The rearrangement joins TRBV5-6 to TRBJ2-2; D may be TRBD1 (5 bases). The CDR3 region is CASSLRGNTGELFF. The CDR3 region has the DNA TGTGCCAGCAGCTTGAGGGGGAACACCGGGGAGCTGTTTTTT. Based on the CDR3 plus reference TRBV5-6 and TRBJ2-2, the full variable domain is DAGVTQSPTHLIKTRGQQVTLRCSPKSGHDTVSWYQQALGQGPQFIFQYYEEEERQRGNFPDRFSGHQFPNYSSELNVNALLLGDSALYLCASSLRGNTGELFFGEGSRLTVL.